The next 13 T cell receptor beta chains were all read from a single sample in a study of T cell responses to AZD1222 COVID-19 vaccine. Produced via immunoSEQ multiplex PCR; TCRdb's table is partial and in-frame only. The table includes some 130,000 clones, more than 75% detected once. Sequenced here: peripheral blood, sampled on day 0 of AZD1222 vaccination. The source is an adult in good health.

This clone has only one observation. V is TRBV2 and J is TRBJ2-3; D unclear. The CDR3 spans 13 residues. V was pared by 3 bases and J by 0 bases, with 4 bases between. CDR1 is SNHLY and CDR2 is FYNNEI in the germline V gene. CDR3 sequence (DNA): TGTGCCAGCAGTGAGACTAGCACAGATACGCAGTATTTT. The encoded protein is CASSETSTDTQYF. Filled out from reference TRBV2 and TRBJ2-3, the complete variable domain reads EPEVTQTPSHQVTQMGQEVILRCVPISNHLYFYWYRQILGQKVEFLVSFYNNEISEKSEIFDDQFSVERPDGSNFTLKIRSTKLEDSAMYFCASSETSTDTQYFGPGTRLTVL.

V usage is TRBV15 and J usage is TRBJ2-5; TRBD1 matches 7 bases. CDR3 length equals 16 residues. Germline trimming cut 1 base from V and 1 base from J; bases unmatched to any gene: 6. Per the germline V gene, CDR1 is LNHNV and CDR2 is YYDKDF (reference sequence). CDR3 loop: CATSRVLGDSQETQYF. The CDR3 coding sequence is TGTGCCACCAGCAGAGTTCTTGGGGACAGCCAAGAGACCCAGTACTTC.

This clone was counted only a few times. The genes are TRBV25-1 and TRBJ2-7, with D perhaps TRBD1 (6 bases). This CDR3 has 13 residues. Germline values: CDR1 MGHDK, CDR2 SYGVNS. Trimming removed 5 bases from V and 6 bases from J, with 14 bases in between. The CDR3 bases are TGTGCCAGCAGTTCAGGGGCTCGGGTCGAGCAGTACTTC. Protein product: CASSSGARVEQYF.

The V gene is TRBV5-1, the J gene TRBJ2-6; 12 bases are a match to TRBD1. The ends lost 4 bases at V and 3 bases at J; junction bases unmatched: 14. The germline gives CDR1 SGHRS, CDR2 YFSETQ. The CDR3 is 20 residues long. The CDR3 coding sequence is TGCGCCAGCAGCCCCACCCGGCGGGGACAGGGGGCATATGGGGCCAACGTCCTGACTTTC. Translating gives CASSPTRRGQGAYGANVLTF.

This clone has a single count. The CDR3: CASTARDGSFSGNTIYF. The CDR3 bases are TGTGCCAGCACCGCGCGTGACGGGTCCTTCTCTGGAAACACCATATATTTT. This sequence joins TRBV28 and TRBJ1-3, with unresolved D. Trimming pared 7 bases from V and 0 bases from J, leaving 19 bases between. The CDR3 extends over 17 amino acids. The germline gives CDR1 MDHEN, CDR2 SYDVKM.

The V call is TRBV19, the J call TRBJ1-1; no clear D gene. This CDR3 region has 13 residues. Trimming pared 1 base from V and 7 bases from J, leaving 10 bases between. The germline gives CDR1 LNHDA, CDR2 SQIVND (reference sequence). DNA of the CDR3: TGTGCCAGTAGTATAGGGAAAGGCTATGAAGCTTTCTTT. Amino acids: CASSIGKGYEAFF.

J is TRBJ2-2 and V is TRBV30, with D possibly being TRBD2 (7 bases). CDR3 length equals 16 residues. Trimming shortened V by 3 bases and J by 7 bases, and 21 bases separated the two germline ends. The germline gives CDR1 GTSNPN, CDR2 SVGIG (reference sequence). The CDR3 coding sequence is TGTGCCTGGAGGGACTTTGGGGGGGCGCTGGACGGGGAGCTGTTTTTT. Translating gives CAWRDFGGALDGELFF.

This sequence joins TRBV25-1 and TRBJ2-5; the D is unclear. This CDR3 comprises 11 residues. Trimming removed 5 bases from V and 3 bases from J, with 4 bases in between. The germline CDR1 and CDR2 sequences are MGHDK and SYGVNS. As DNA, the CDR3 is TGTGCCAGCAGTCTAAAAGAGACCCAGTACTTC. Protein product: CASSLKETQYF.

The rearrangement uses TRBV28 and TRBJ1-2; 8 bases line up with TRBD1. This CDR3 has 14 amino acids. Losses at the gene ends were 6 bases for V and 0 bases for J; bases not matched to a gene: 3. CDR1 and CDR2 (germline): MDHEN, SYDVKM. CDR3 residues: CASRHRGANYGYTF. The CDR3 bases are TGTGCCAGCAGGCACAGGGGGGCTAACTATGGCTACACCTTC.

The CDR3 DNA is TGTGCCAGTAGTATAGCCGGCGAGTGGAACACCATATATTTT. This codes for CASSIAGEWNTIYF. The chain is built from TRBV19 and TRBJ1-3, with no clear D. This CDR3 has 14 residues. The V gene's germline CDR1 is LNHDA and CDR2 SQIVND (reference sequence). The V end lost 1 base, the J end lost 7 bases, and 11 bases lay between the germline ends. The variable domain in full, completed from reference TRBV19 and TRBJ1-3, reads DGGITQSPKYLFRKEGQNVTLSCEQNLNHDAMYWYRQDPGQGLRLIYYSQIVNDFQKGDIAEGYSVSREKKESFPLTVTSAQKNPTAFYLCASSIAGEWNTIYFGEGSWLTVV.

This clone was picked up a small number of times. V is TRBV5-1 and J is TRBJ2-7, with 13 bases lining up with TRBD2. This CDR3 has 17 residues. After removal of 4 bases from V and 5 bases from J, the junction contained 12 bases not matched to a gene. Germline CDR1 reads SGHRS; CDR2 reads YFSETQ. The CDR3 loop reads CASSPGTSGAKVHEQYF. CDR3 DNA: TGCGCCAGCAGCCCGGGGACTAGCGGGGCGAAGGTCCACGAGCAGTACTTC.

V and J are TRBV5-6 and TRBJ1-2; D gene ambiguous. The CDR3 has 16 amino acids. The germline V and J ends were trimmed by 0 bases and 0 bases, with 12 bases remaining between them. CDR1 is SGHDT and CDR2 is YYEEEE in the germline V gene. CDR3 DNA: TGTGCCAGCAGCTTGGCTGGAAGGGATACTAACTATGGCTACACCTTC. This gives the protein CASSLAGRDTNYGYTF.

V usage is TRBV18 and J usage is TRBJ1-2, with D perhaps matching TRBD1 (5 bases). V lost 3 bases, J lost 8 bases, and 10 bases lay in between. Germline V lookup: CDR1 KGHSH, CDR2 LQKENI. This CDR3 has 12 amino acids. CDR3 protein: CASSPDIIGYTF. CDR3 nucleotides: TGTGCCAGCTCACCGGACATAATCGGCTACACCTTC. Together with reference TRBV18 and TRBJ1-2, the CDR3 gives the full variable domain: NAGVMQNPRHLVRRRGQEARLRCSPMKGHSHVYWYRQLPEEGLKFMVYLQKENIIDESGMPKERFSAEFPKEGPSILRIQQVVRGDSAAYFCASSPDIIGYTFGSGTRLTVV.